This entry lists 12 T cell receptor beta chains sequenced from one sample in a study of control samples from healthy donors and cancer patients (dated by TCRdb to 2019 to 2021). Libraries were constructed by the immunoSEQ multiplex PCR assay. The table was pulled from immuneACCESS by TCRdb, which kept in-frame rearrangements only. Such tables lose some clones; where checked, under half of the loss comes from unresolved V genes, and the rest has no known cause. This sample lists tens of thousands of clones; over 80% were detected once. Approximately 19% of the sample belongs to the ten largest clones. Sequenced material: blood. The origin of the receptors is a man aged 25-45 years in good health.

The chain combines TRBV5-6 with TRBJ1-5, with 7 bases that match TRBD1. CDR3 length: 13 residues. J gave up 4 bases and V 4 bases, and 2 bases lay outside the gene matches. Germline V lookup: CDR1 SGHDT, CDR2 YYEEEE. CDR3: CASSIRGNQPQHF. The DNA for the CDR3 is TGTGCCAGCAGCATCAGGGGGAATCAGCCCCAGCATTTT.

The rearrangement joins TRBV25-1 to TRBJ2-3; perhaps TRBD2 as D (6 bases). V lost 8 bases, J lost 4 bases, and 13 bases lay in between. Germline V lookup: CDR1 MGHDK, CDR2 SYGVNS. The CDR3 consists of 13 residues. CDR3 protein: CASRPWEADTQYF. The CDR3, as DNA: TGTGCCAGCCGGCCATGGGAGGCAGATACGCAGTATTTT.

Notes on this clone: At one of its ends the junction is not consistent with the germline gene, which may arise from a read error. V and J are TRBV5-1 and TRBJ1-5, with 9 bases that match TRBD1. The V gene's germline CDR1 is SGHRS and CDR2 YFSETQ. The CDR3 sequence is 16 residues long. The CDR3 DNA sequence: TGCGCCAGCAGCTTGGAGGGACAGGGAAGCAATCGGCCCCAGCATTTT. Protein product: CASSLEGQGSNRPQHF.

Only a few counts were recorded for this clone. The chain couples TRBV30 to TRBJ2-3, with D possibly TRBD2 on 5 matching bases. Germline CDR1 is GTSNPN and CDR2 is SVGIG (reference sequence). The CDR3 totals 16 residues. V lost 3 bases, J lost 2 bases, and 18 bases lay in between. This CDR3 is CAWRQPDRTYTDTQYF. CDR3 nucleotide sequence: TGTGCCTGGAGGCAGCCCGATCGGACTTACACAGATACGCAGTATTTT.

This CDR3 is CASSLGLLRGNTEAFF. The DNA of the CDR3 is TGTGCCAGCAGCTTAGGGCTCCTTAGGGGGAACACTGAAGCTTTCTTT. J is TRBJ1-1 and V is TRBV7-9, with D tentatively TRBD1 (5 bases). Germline CDR1 SEHNR, CDR2 FQNEAQ (reference sequence). The V gene lost 1 base and the J gene lost 1 base, with 13 bases spanning the gap. The CDR3 totals 16 residues.

The chain is built from TRBV15 and TRBJ1-2; D not certain. The CDR3 has 12 residues. Germline assignment: CDR1 LNHNV and CDR2 YYDKDF (reference sequence). The V and J ends lost 0 bases and 5 bases respectively, with 4 bases between them. Here the CDR3 reads CATSRDLYGYTF. The CDR3 nucleotides are TGTGCCACCAGCAGAGATCTTTATGGCTACACCTTC.

The chain is built from TRBV5-1 and TRBJ1-1, with a weak D call TRBD1 (6 bases). Trimming shortened V by 3 bases and J by 2 bases, and 11 bases separated the two germline ends. This CDR3 is built from 14 residues. Germline V gene lookup returns CDR1 SGHRS and CDR2 YFSETQ. The CDR3 sequence: CASSYGDINTEAFF. The CDR3 DNA reads TGCGCCAGCAGCTACGGGGACATAAACACTGAAGCTTTCTTT.

This chain links TRBV7-7 with TRBJ1-5; no clear D. The CDR3 spans 15 residues. CDR1 is SSHAT, CDR2 FNYEAQ, per germline (reference sequence). The V and J ends lost 3 bases and 2 bases respectively, with 11 bases between them. The CDR3 bases are TGTGCCAGCAGCTTCGGGAGGTCGGGCAATCAGCCCCAGCATTTT. Protein product: CASSFGRSGNQPQHF.

The chain is built from TRBV3-1 (or the pseudogene TRBV3-2) and TRBJ2-2; D not resolved. Trimming left V 1 base short and J 4 bases short, with 7 bases between. Germline V CDR1 and CDR2: LGHDT, YNNKEL (reference sequence). CDR3 size: 14 residues. The CDR3, as DNA: TGTGCCAGCAGCCAAGCGTTAGCCACCGGGGAGCTGTTTTTT. It codes for CASSQALATGELFF.

The J gene is TRBJ2-4, the V gene TRBV18, with D perhaps given as TRBD1 or TRBD2 (5 bases each). Between the trimmed V and J ends, which lost 3 bases and 7 bases, there was a span of 7 bases. This CDR3 has 12 amino acids. In germline, CDR1 is KGHSH, CDR2 LQKENI. The CDR3: CASSPRGNIQYF. The CDR3 DNA sequence: TGTGCCAGCTCACCCCGGGGCAACATTCAGTACTTC.

Written as DNA, the CDR3 is TGTGCCAGCAGCCGACAGACAGGGGCTGGAAACACCATATATTTT. It yields the protein CASSRQTGAGNTIYF. The rearrangement joins TRBV7-9 to TRBJ1-3; 8 bases line up with TRBD1. Germline V lookup: CDR1 SEHNR, CDR2 FQNEAQ (reference sequence). J lost 2 bases, V lost 5 bases, and 5 bases had no gene match. This CDR3 has 15 residues.

The V call is TRBV19, the J call TRBJ2-1, with 9 bases fitting TRBD2. CDR1 and CDR2 (germline): LNHDA, SQIVND (reference sequence). The CDR3 spans 17 residues. Trimming removed 4 bases from V and 6 bases from J; junction bases left unmatched: 13. The DNA for the CDR3 is TGTGCCAGTAGTACTGGGAGCGGGGGGTATTCGTTCAATGAGCAGTTCTTC. Translated: CASSTGSGGYSFNEQFF.